This is a list of T cell receptor beta chains from one sample in a study of long-term antiretroviral therapy in people with HIV. Repertoires were generated with immunoSEQ multiplex PCR, while TCRdb's copy carries only in-frame clones and drops some. In the table there are some 30,000 clones, 94% of which are singletons. The input for sequencing was unsorted PBMCs, taken just over 7.2 years after starting antiretroviral therapy. The receptors derive from a man between 45 and 60 years old with HIV. CDR3s include the opening cysteine and the closing phenylalanine or tryptophan. The D gene is left open where the match is weak. For some rows the clone size is stated as once, few or many, or as a class when expanded; others skip it.

>15|TRBD2|TRBJ2-7|TRBV18|.
TGTGCCAGCTCACCTCATAGCGGGGGATTTTACGAGCAGTACTTC
CASSPHSGGFYEQYF
>12|.|TRBJ2-3|TRBV6-5|few
TGTGCCAGCAGAGATAGCACAGATACGCAGTATTTT
CASRDSTDTQYF
>13|.|TRBJ1-1|TRBV30|.
TGTGCCTGGAGTTCAACAGGGTACACTGAAGCTTTCTTT
CAWSSTGYTEAFF
>14|.|TRBJ2-7|TRBV7-2|once
TGTGCCAGCAGCTTTTCGCAGGGGTCCTACGAGCAGTACTTC
CASSFSQGSYEQYF
>12|.|TRBJ1-1|TRBV30|.
TGTGCCTGGACGGGGGCGGGCACTGAAGCTTTCTTT
CAWTGAGTEAFF
>14|TRBD1|TRBJ2-3|TRBV5-1|once
TGCGCCAGTGGGGACAGGGCCACAGGGGATACGCAGTATTTT
CASGDRATGDTQYF
>16|.|TRBJ1-2|TRBV5-8|.
TGTGCCAGCAGCTTGAGGACAGCTGGCCTTAACTATGGCTACACCTTC
CASSLRTAGLNYGYTF
>15|.|TRBJ1-6|TRBV19|.
TGTGCCAGTACCAGGTCGATGGCAGATAATTCACCCCTCCACTTT
CASTRSMADNSPLHF
>16|TRBD2|TRBJ2-2|TRBV19|.
TGTGCCAGTAGTCCCTCAATCGGGGGGGACACCGGGGAGCTGTTTTTT
CASSPSIGGDTGELFF
>15|.|TRBJ2-5|TRBV30|.
TGTGCCTGGAGTGTACCAGGGACAATCAGGGAGACCCAGTACTTC
CAWSVPGTIRETQYF
>15|TRBD1|TRBJ1-2|TRBV6-5|.
TGTGCCAGCAGTTTACAGACAGGGACACCGGCCGGCTACACCTTC
CASSLQTGTPAGYTF
>15|.|TRBJ1-2|TRBV27|.
TGTGCCAGCAGCCCCCGTGACAGGCCGTTAGATGGCTACACCTTC
CASSPRDRPLDGYTF
>16|TRBD2|TRBJ2-3|TRBV27|.
TGTGCCAGCAGTCAGATTGGACTAGCGGGGGGGGATACGCAGTATTTT
CASSQIGLAGGDTQYF
>16|TRBD2|TRBJ2-3|TRBV19|.
TGTGCCAACAGGACTAGCGGGGGGCAAATCACAGATACGCAGTATTTT
CANRTSGGQITDTQYF
>18|.|TRBJ1-5|TRBV7-9|.
TGTGCCAGCAGCTCAGTTGGTGGGAACAAATATAGCAATCAGCCCCAGCATTTT
CASSSVGGNKYSNQPQHF
>18|TRBD1|TRBJ1-6|TRBV9|.
TGTGCCAGCAGCGTAGATCCCTTCCGACAGGGTTATAATTCACCCCTCCACTTT
CASSVDPFRQGYNSPLHF
>14|.|TRBJ2-3|TRBV6-6|.
TGTGCCAGCATCACGGGACATAGCACAGATACGCAGTATTTT
CASITGHSTDTQYF
>16|.|TRBJ1-1|TRBV9|.
TGTGCCAGCAGCTCGAGAAGGGTGGGGCGTGGCACTGAAGCTTTCTTT
CASSSRRVGRGTEAFF
>16|TRBD2|TRBJ2-7|TRBV6-1|.
TGTGCCAGCAGTGGCCTGGGACTAGCGGGGCCCTACGAGCAGTACTTC
CASSGLGLAGPYEQYF
>13|.|TRBJ2-5|TRBV30|.
TGTGCCTGGAGTTCAGGGTTACAAGAGACCCAGTACTTC
CAWSSGLQETQYF
>16|.|TRBJ2-1|TRBV6-1|once
TGTGCCAGCAGTGAAGGGGGCTTCTACTCCTACAATGAGCAGTTCTTC
CASSEGGFYSYNEQFF
>14|.|TRBJ2-1|TRBV30|.
TGTGCCTGGAGGGCTCCCGGCTCCTACAATGAGCAGTTCTTC
CAWRAPGSYNEQFF
>14|.|TRBJ2-3|TRBV6-1|.
TGTGCCAGCAGCTTGGGGGGTGGAGGAGATACGCAGTATTTT
CASSLGGGGDTQYF
>13|.|TRBJ2-2|TRBV6-5|.
TGTGCCAGTAGACAGGTTGCCCCCGGGGAGCTGTTTTTT
CASRQVAPGELFF
>16|TRBD1|TRBJ2-7|TRBV5-1|.
TGCGCCAGCAGCGCCACAAGACAGGGAAGTTTGGACGAGCAGTACTTC
CASSATRQGSLDEQYF
>12|TRBD2|TRBJ2-3|TRBV28|.
TGTGCCAGCAGCTGGACTAGCGGTACGCAGTATTTT
CASSWTSGTQYF
>16|.|TRBJ2-4|TRBV28|.
TGTGCCAGCAGTTCCCGACAGGGAGGTTCCAAAAACATTCAGTACTTC
CASSSRQGGSKNIQYF
>13|.|TRBJ2-3|TRBV30|once
TGTGCCTGGAGTACCGTACAGGCAGATACGCAGTATTTT
CAWSTVQADTQYF
>14|TRBD1|TRBJ1-2|TRBV11-2|once
TGTGCCAGCAGCTCCCTAACAGGGGTCTATGGCTACACCTTC
CASSSLTGVYGYTF
>15|TRBD2|TRBJ2-3|TRBV29-1|.
TGCAGCCTCCGGGGTTCAGCGGGGGACACAGATACGCAGTATTTT
CSLRGSAGDTDTQYF
>14|.|TRBJ1-4|TRBV18|.
TGTGCCAGCTCACCACGCCAGGGAAGTGAAAAACTGTTTTTT
CASSPRQGSEKLFF
>16|TRBD2|TRBJ2-2|TRBV4-1|.
TGCGCCAGCAGCCTAGCGGGGACGGCGAACACCGGGGAGCTGTTTTTT
CASSLAGTANTGELFF
>14|.|TRBJ2-7|TRBV5-1|.
TGCGCCAGCAGCCCTGGAGGGACATCCTACGAGCAGTACTTC
CASSPGGTSYEQYF
>16|.|TRBJ1-6|TRBV5-4|once
TGTGCCAGCAGCTCTAGAGACTCTCCAGGGGATTCACCCCTCCACTTT
CASSSRDSPGDSPLHF
>13|.|TRBJ2-2|TRBV2|.
TGTGCCAGCAGTGGTGGTAGGACCGGGGAGCTGTTTTTT
CASSGGRTGELFF
>13|.|TRBJ1-5|TRBV28|.
TGTGCCAGCAGTTTAGGCATCAATCAGCCCCAGCATTTT
CASSLGINQPQHF
>13|.|TRBJ1-3|TRBV6-1|.
TGTGCCAGCAGTGAAGCACCCAGTGGCCCCAGATATTTT
CASSEAPSGPRYF
>17|.|TRBJ1-4|TRBV21-1|.
TGTGCCAGCAGTTCGCTCTCCACAGGGACTACAAATGAAAAACTGTTTTTT
CASSSLSTGTTNEKLFF
>16|TRBD2|TRBJ2-1|TRBV19|.
TGTGCCAGTAGTGCCAGCGGGGGGGCTACCTACAATGAGCAGTTCTTC
CASSASGGATYNEQFF
>13|.|TRBJ1-5|TRBV27|.
TGTGCCAGCAGTTCCGGGGCTGGAGAGCCCCAGCATTTT
CASSSGAGEPQHF
>14|.|TRBJ2-2|TRBV9|.
TGTGCCAGCAGCGTAGAGCCTAGGGGCGGGGAGCTGTTTTTT
CASSVEPRGGELFF
>17|TRBD2|TRBJ2-1|TRBV11-3|.
TGTGCCAGCAGCCTTCGGACTAGCGGGGGGGGGTACAATGAGCAGTTCTTC
CASSLRTSGGGYNEQFF
>15|TRBD1|TRBJ2-7|TRBV5-6|.
TGTGCCAGCAGCCTGGACAGGGGTCAGGGGTACGAGCAGTACTTC
CASSLDRGQGYEQYF
>18|TRBD1|TRBJ1-4|TRBV4-1|.
TGCGCCAGCAGCCGAGGGACAGGGGGGATGGAAACTAATGAAAAACTGTTTTTT
CASSRGTGGMETNEKLFF
>16|TRBD2|TRBJ2-3|TRBV9|once
TGTGCCAGCAGCCCCGGCGGGGGGGGGTTCACAGATACGCAGTATTTT
CASSPGGGGFTDTQYF
>13|.|TRBJ1-1|TRBV5-6|.
TGTGCCAGCAGCCCGCAAAGCCGGCCCAGCGCTTTCTTT
CASSPQSRPSAFF
>16|TRBD2|TRBJ2-2|TRBV7-6|few
TGTGCCAGCAGCTCGATCGCTAGCGGGGGGGCCGGGGAGCTGTTTTTT
CASSSIASGGAGELFF
>15|.|TRBJ2-3|TRBV29-1|.
TGCAGCGTTTTCGAGGGGATCTCTAGCACAGATACGCAGTATTTT
CSVFEGISSTDTQYF
>17|.|TRBJ2-6|TRBV11-2|.
TGTGCCAGCAGCTCCGATGGGTCTCGCTCTGGGGCCAACGTCCTGACTTTC
CASSSDGSRSGANVLTF